This TCR beta chain originates from a study of blood T cell repertoires in COVID-19. Data came from immunoSEQ multiplex PCR; TCRdb stores just in-frame clones and leaves some out. The repertoire holds 100,000 or so clones, with around 74% as singletons. Losses at the gene ends were 7 bases for V and 2 bases for J; bases not matched to a gene: 4. Looked up from germline, CDR1 is SQVTM and CDR2 is ANQGSEA. The CDR3 totals 13 residues. This sequence originates from a woman aged 70-85 years with acute or convalescent COVID-19. The chain links TRBV29-1 to TRBJ2-7; TRBD1 agrees at 11 bases. The sequenced material came from peripheral blood. In DNA form, the CDR3 reads TGCAGCGCCGGGGACAGGGGGACCTACGAGCAGTACTTC. Translation: CSAGDRGTYEQYF.